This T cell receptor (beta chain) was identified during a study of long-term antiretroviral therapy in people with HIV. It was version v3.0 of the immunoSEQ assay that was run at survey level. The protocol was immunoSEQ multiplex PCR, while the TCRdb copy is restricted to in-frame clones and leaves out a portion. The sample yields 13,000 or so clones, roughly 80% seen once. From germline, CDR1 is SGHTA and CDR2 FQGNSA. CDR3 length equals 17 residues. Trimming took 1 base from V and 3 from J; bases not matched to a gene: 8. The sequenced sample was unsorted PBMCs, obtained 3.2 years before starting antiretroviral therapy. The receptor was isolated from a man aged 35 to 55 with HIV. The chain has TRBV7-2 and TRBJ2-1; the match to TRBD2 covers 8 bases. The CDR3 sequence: CASSLVEGLVIYNEQFF. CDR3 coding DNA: TGTGCCAGCAGCTTAGTAGAGGGACTAGTCATCTACAATGAGCAGTTCTTC. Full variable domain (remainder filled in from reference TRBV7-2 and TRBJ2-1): GAGVSQSPSNKVTEKGKDVELRCDPISGHTALYWYRQSLGQGLEFLIYFQGNSAPDKSGLPSDRFSAERTGGSVSTLTIQRTQQEDSAVYLCASSLVEGLVIYNEQFFGPGTRLTVL.